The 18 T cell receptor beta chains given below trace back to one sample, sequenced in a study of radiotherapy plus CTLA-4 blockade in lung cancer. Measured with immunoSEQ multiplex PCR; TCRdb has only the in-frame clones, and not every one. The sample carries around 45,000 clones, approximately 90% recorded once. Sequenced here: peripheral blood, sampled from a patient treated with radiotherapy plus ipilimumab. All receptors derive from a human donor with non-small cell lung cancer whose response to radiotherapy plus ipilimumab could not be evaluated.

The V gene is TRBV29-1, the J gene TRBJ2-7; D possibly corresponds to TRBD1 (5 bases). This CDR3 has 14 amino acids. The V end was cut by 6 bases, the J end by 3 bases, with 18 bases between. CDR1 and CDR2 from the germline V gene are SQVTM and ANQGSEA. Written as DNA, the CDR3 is TGCAGCGTAGCCTCGGACATTACTCTCTACGAGCAGTACTTC. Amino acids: CSVASDITLYEQYF.

This chain's CDR3 is CASSLSLAGALQETQYF. CDR3 DNA: TGTGCCAGCAGCTTATCACTAGCGGGAGCGCTCCAAGAGACCCAGTACTTC. The chain employs TRBV7-2 and TRBJ2-5, with TRBD2 identical over 11 bases. CDR3 length: 17 amino acids. Germline-derived CDR1 and CDR2 are SGHTA and FQGNSA. J was trimmed by 1 base and V by 2 bases; bases with no gene match: 6.

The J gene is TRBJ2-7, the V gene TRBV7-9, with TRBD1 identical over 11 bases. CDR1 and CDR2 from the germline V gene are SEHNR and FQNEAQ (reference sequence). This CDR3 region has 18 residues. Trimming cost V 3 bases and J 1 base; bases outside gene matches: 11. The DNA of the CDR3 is TGTGCCAGCAGCTTCATAACCGGGACAGGGGGAGCGTCCTACGAGCAGTACTTC. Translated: CASSFITGTGGASYEQYF.

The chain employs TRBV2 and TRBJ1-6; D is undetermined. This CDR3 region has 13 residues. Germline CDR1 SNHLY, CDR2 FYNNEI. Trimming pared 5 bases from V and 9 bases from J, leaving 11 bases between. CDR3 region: CASSPTEGSPLHF. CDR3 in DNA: TGTGCCAGCAGTCCCACGGAGGGTTCACCCCTCCACTTT.

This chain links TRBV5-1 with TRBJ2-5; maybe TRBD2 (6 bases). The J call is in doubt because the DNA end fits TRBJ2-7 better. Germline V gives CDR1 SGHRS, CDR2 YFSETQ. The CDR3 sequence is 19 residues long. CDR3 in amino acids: CASSFSLFSSSGLSYEQYF. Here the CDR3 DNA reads TGCGCCAGCAGCTTCTCCCTGTTTAGTAGTAGCGGCCTCTCCTACGAGCAGTACTTC.

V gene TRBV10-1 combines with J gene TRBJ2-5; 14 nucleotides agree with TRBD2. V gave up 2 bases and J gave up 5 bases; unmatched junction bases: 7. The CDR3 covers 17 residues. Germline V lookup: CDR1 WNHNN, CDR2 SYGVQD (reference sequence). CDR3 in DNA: TGCGCCAGCAGTGAGCCCGGGACTAGCGGGAGCATTGAGACCCAGTACTTC. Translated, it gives CASSEPGTSGSIETQYF.

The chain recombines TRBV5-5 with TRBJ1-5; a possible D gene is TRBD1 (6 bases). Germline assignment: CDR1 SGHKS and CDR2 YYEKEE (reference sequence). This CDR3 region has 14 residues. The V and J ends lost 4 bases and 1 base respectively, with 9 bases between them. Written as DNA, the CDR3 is TGTGCCAGCAGCCCCGGACAGAGCAATCAGCCCCAGCATTTT. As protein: CASSPGQSNQPQHF.

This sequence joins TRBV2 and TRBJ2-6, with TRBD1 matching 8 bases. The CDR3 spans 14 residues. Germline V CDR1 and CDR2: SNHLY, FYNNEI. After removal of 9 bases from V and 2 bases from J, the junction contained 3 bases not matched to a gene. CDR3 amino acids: CASGDRTGANVLTF. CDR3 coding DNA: TGTGCCAGTGGGGACAGGACTGGGGCCAACGTCCTGACTTTC.

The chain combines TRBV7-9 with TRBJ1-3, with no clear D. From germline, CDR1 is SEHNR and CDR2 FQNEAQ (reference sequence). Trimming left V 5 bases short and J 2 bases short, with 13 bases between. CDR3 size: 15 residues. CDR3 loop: CASSGTRAAGNTIYF. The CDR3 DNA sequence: TGTGCCAGCAGCGGTACGAGGGCAGCTGGAAACACCATATATTTT.

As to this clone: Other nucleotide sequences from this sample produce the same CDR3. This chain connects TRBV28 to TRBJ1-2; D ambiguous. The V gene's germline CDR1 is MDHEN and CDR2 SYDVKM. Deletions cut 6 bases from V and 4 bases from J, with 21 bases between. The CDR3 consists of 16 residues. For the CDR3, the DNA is TGTGCCAGCAGCTTTATTGGGGAGGGATTTATCTATGGCTACACCTTC. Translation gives CASSFIGEGFIYGYTF.

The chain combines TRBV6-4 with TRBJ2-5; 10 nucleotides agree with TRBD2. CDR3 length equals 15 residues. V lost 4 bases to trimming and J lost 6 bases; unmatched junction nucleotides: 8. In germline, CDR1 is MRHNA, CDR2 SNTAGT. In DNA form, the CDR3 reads TGTGCCAGCAGTGCTCCTACTAGCGGGGTAAAGACCCAGTACTTC. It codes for CASSAPTSGVKTQYF.

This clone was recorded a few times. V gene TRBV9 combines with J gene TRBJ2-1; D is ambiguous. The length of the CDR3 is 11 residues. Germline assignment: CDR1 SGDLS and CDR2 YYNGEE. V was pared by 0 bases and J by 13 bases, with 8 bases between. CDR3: CASSVGRIQFF. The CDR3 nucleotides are TGTGCCAGCAGCGTAGGGCGGATCCAGTTCTTC.

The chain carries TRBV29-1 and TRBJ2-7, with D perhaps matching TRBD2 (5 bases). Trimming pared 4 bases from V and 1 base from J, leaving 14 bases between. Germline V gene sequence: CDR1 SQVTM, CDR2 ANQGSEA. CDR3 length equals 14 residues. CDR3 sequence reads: CSVVTGKGSYEQYF. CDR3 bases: TGCAGCGTTGTCACGGGGAAAGGATCCTACGAGCAGTACTTC.

The CDR3 loop reads CSVDTPTSRYNEQFF. The CDR3 nucleotides read TGCAGCGTTGACACACCGACTAGCCGATACAATGAGCAGTTCTTC. This chain uses TRBV29-1 with TRBJ2-1, with TRBD2 identical over 7 bases. Trimming at V came to 3 bases and at J to 4 bases, leaving 9 bases not matched to a gene. Germline V lookup: CDR1 SQVTM, CDR2 ANQGSEA. The CDR3 covers 15 residues.

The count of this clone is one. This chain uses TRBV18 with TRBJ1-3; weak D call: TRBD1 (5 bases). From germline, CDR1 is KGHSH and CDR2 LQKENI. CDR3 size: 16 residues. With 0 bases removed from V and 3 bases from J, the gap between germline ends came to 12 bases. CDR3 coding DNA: TGTGCCAGCTCACCACCGTCGGGGACTAGTGGAAACACCATATATTTT. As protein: CASSPPSGTSGNTIYF.

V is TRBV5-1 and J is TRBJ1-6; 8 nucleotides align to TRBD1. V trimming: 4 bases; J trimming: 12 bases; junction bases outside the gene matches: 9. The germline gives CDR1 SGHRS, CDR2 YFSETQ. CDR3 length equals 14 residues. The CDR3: CASSPDRGRKPLHF. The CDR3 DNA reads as TGCGCCAGCAGCCCAGACAGGGGACGGAAACCCCTCCACTTT.

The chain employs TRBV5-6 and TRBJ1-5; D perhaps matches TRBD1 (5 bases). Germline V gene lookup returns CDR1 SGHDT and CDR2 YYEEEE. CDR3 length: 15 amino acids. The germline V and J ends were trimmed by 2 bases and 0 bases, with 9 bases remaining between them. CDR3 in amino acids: CASSLRGYSNQPQHF. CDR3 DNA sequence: TGTGCCAGCAGCTTACGGGGGTATAGCAATCAGCCCCAGCATTTT. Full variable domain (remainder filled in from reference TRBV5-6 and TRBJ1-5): DAGVTQSPTHLIKTRGQQVTLRCSPKSGHDTVSWYQQALGQGPQFIFQYYEEEERQRGNFPDRFSGHQFPNYSSELNVNALLLGDSALYLCASSLRGYSNQPQHFGDGTRLSIL.

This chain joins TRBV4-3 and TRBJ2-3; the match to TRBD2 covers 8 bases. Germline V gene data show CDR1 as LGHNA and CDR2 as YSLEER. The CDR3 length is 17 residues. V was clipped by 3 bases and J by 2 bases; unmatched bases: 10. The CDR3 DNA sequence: TGCGCCAGCAGCCAGCGGGACGGGGGGGGAGACACAGATACGCAGTATTTT. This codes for CASSQRDGGGDTDTQYF.